This T cell receptor (beta chain) was recovered during a study of synovial regulatory T cells in juvenile arthritis (dated by TCRdb to the mid-2010s). Regarding the complete study: Of the sequenced patients, a few were therapy-naive, one was treated with methotrexate plus infliximab, six were treated with methotrexate, and one lacked treatment information. The TCR repertoire comparisons covered Treg and Teff subsets from roughly ten JIA patients with active disease. The study compared the TCRbeta CDR3 repertoires of blood iaTreg cells, other blood Treg cells and synovial fluid Treg cells taken from matched patient samples. Effector T cell subsets from the study cohort were also sequenced for comparisons, but the Treg dataset by itself includes only blood Treg cells and synovial fluid Treg cells.

Paper-wide results and their limitations: Across patients, iaTreg TCR repertoires were largely private and overlapped partially with synovial Teff repertoires and blood CPL repertoires. Synovial Treg cells shared more CDR3 sequences with iaTreg cells than with other blood Treg cells, and Chao-Jaccard similarity confirmed that synovial Treg cells were more closely related to iaTreg cells. Compared with other blood Treg cells, blood iaTreg cells had lower TCR diversity, a finding consistent with antigen-driven expansion.

The donors for the TCR repertoire analysis were approximately 11 juvenile idiopathic arthritis patients with active disease who had not reached inactive disease, of whom 3 were polyarticular and 8 were oligoarticular. A median age of roughly 12 years (range roughly 2.1-25) and a median disease duration of around seven years (range 0.2-19.1) were recorded for the TCR-sequenced patients. Samples for TCR repertoire analysis were collected at two centres in Italy. Peripheral blood mononuclear cells were separated on a Histopaque-1077 density gradient and then cryopreserved in about 90% FCS with about 10% DMSO. As regards this clone: Its antigen remains unidentified.

Receptors were amplified or captured by the immunoSEQ multiplex PCR assay. TCRbeta CDR3 sequencing was performed by Adaptive Biotechnologies. The authors' pipeline ran thus. To assess repertoire similarity, the researchers used the Chao-modified Jaccard index along with median clonotype overlap taken from 200 random subsamples at equal sample size. The similarity analyses were based on either productive nucleotide sequences or amino acid sequences translated in silico. Hierarchical clustering with single linkage and t-SNE based on Chao-modified Jaccard distances were applied for the comparison of repertoires. Repertoire diversity was assessed with the Renyi index over a range of alpha values after the sample sizes were normalised. Here the immuneACCESS table is served through TCRdb, limited to in-frame sequences with V and J called. Missing clones are a known gap in these copies; in checked studies unresolved V genes cover under half, and the rest lacks a known reason. V and J calls and clone size come straight from that table; D and trimming were deduced from the DNA. The sample table includes several thousand clones. Together, the top ten hold 1.5% to 2% of the sample.

This receptor was obtained from a donor younger than 30 with juvenile idiopathic arthritis. The sequenced material came from Treg cells from blood. In light of the paper, this sample's cell subset or site label describes: remaining (HLA-DR-negative) circulating blood Treg cells.

The CDR3 amino acid sequence is: CASKFRLASETQYF. The sequence joins TRBV2 to TRBJ2-5; TCRdb selects TRBD1, and the lack of DNA leaves this call unchecked. CDR1 and CDR2, looked up from the germline V gene, are SNHLY and FYNNEI. The CDR3 contains 14 residues, cysteine and phenylalanine counted. Only the protein is available.